The clone carrying this TCR beta chain showed up many times. The antigen is not known. Per the germline V gene, CDR1 is SNHLY and CDR2 is FYNNEI. V lost 7 bases and J 1 base, leaving 13 bases between the germline ends. This CDR3 has 14 residues. This sample stems from a study of T cells in Graves' hyperthyroidism and ophthalmopathy. Study observations and caveats: The model foresaw ophthalmopathy a median roughly 6 months prior to onset.

Authors of the study amplified TCR beta CDR3 regions from RNA transcripts. Primed by the HTBI set, a first-round RT-PCR was run on the TCR CDR3. Each CDR3 protein gets one entry after TCRdb re-called the multiplex PCR reads with MiXCR. The sample consists of roughly 740,000 distinct CDR3 sequences, roughly 15% of them appearing once. This rearrangement joins TRBV2 to TRBJ2-5; weak D call: TRBD2 (7 bases). This TCR derives from a man between 18 and 29 years old with Graves' hyperthyroidism. The material sequenced was blood. DNA of the CDR3: TGTGCCAGCAAGTTTAGGGGGGGCCAAGAGACCCAGTACTTC. Its protein is CASKFRGGQETQYF.